This section outlines one T cell receptor (beta chain) sequence together with its context. The CDR3 contains 15 residues. Germline CDR1 SEHNR, CDR2 FQNEAQ (reference sequence). V was clipped by 1 base and J by 9 bases; unmatched bases: 8. This sample is part of a study of control samples from healthy donors and cancer patients. The method was immunoSEQ multiplex PCR; TCRdb's version includes in-frame clones alone and lacks a portion of them. The sample has about 160,000 clones, nearly 96% seen once. The source material was blood. The chain links TRBV7-9 to TRBJ2-1; TRBD1 aligns across 8 bases. This TCR was sampled from a woman between 25 and 40 years old in good health. The CDR3 DNA reads as TGTGCCAGCAGCTTAGTACAGGGGGAATTGAGTGAGCAGTTCTTC. Translating it yields CASSLVQGELSEQFF.